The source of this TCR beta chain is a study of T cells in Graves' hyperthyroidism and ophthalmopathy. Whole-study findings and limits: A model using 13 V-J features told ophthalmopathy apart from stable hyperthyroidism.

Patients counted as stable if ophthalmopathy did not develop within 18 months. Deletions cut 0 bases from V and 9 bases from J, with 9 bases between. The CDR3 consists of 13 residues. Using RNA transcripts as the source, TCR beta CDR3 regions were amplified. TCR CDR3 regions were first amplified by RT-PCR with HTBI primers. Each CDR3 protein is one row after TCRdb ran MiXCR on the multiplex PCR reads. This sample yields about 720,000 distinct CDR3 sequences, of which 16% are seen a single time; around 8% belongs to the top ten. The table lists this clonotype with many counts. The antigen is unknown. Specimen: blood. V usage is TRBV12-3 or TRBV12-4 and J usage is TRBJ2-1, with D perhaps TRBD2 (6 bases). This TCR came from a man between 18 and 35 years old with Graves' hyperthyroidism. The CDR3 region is CASSLAGGLEQFF. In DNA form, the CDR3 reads TGTGCCAGCAGTTTAGCGGGAGGTCTTGAGCAGTTCTTC.